The 7 T cell receptor beta chains presented below share a single source sample, sequenced in a study of OX40 agonist ivuxolimab in advanced cancers. Clones were sequenced by immunoSEQ multiplex PCR, and TCRdb holds only the in-frame ones, with some missing. Among 50,000 or so clones, about 81% were seen once, and the ten largest hold roughly 0.68%. This specimen consisted of CD4+ or CD8+ T cells sorted from blood, obtained in a trial of the OX40 agonist ivuxolimab. These receptors were collected from an adult with an advanced solid tumor such as melanoma, head and neck, liver or kidney cancer.

The chain uses TRBV5-1 and TRBJ1-1; 9 positions match TRBD1. Per germline, CDR1 SGHRS and CDR2 YFSETQ. The ends lost 4 bases at V and 0 bases at J; junction bases unmatched: 4. The CDR3 consists of 15 residues. Here the CDR3 reads CASSPTGGVNTEAFF. The CDR3 DNA follows: TGCGCCAGCAGCCCAACAGGGGGCGTGAACACTGAAGCTTTCTTT.

Note on this clone: Other DNA sequences of this sample code for an identical CDR3. The rearrangement uses TRBV9 and TRBJ1-1; the D gene is possibly TRBD1 (5 bases). V lost 0 bases to trimming and J lost 3 bases, with 9 bases between them. CDR1 and CDR2 from the germline V gene are SGDLS and YYNGEE. The CDR3 extends over 14 amino acids. CDR3 protein: CASSVGGVDTEAFF. DNA for the CDR3: TGTGCCAGCAGCGTAGGAGGGGTAGACACTGAAGCTTTCTTT.

The chain links TRBV27 to TRBJ2-5; 8 nucleotides match TRBD1. The CDR3 runs 13 residues. After removal of 3 bases from V and 5 bases from J, the junction contained 2 bases not matched to a gene. CDR1 and CDR2 from the germline V gene are MNHEY and SMNVEV (reference sequence). As DNA, the CDR3 is TGTGCCAGCAGTTTCAGGGGGCTGGAGACCCAGTACTTC. Translating gives CASSFRGLETQYF.

V and J are TRBV7-2 and TRBJ1-2; TRBD1 agrees at 8 bases. J lost 8 bases, V lost 5 bases, and 7 bases had no gene match. Germline V lookup: CDR1 SGHTA, CDR2 FQGNSA. This CDR3 is built from 13 residues. The CDR3 DNA sequence: TGTGCCAGCAGCCCCCAGGACAGGGTCGGCTACACCTTC. Encoded protein: CASSPQDRVGYTF.

The rearrangement links TRBV11-3 to TRBJ2-1, with TRBD1 matching over 10 bases. CDR3 length equals 15 residues. In germline, CDR1 is SGHNT, CDR2 YENEEA. V lost 5 bases, J lost 4 bases, and 5 bases stayed unmatched. CDR3 protein: CASSPGTGAYNEQFF. CDR3 nucleotide sequence: TGTGCCAGCAGCCCCGGGACAGGGGCATACAATGAGCAGTTCTTC.

This clone was recorded a few times. This sequence joins TRBV28 and TRBJ2-5; D is tentatively TRBD1 or TRBD2 (5 bases each). Germline V gives CDR1 MDHEN, CDR2 SYDVKM. V lost 2 bases and J 7 bases, leaving 14 bases between the germline ends. The CDR3 covers 14 residues. CDR3 amino acids: CASSLRGGSGTQYF. The CDR3 DNA reads TGTGCCAGCAGTTTACGGGGCGGCTCGGGGACCCAGTACTTC. The entire variable domain, with the rest obtained from reference TRBV28 and TRBJ2-5, is as follows: DVKVTQSSRYLVKRTGEKVFLECVQDMDHENMFWYRQDPGLGLRLIYFSYDVKMKEKGDIPEGYSVSREKKERFSLILESASTNQTSMYLCASSLRGGSGTQYFGPGTRLLVL.

The rearrangement links TRBV2 to TRBJ1-5; maybe TRBD1 (6 bases). The CDR3 contains 15 residues. Trimming took 5 bases from V and 2 from J, leaving 13 bases between them. Germline V CDR1 and CDR2: SNHLY, FYNNEI. In DNA, the CDR3 is TGTGCCAGCAGTCCGAGGGGGAGCGGCAATCAGCCCCAGCATTTT. It is translated as CASSPRGSGNQPQHF.